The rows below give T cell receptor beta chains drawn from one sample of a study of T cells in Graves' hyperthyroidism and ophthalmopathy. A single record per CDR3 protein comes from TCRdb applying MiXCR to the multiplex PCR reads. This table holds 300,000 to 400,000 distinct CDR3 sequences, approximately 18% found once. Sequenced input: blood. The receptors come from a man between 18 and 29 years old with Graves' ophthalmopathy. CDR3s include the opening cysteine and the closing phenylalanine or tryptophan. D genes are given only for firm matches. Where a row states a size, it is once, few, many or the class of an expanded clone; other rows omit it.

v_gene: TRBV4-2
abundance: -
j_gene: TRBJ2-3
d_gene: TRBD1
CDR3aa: CASSQVDRDKDTQYF
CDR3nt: TGTGCCAGCAGCCAGGTGGACAGGGACAAAGATACGCAGTATTTT

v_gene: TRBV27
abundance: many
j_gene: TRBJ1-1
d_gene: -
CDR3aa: CASSRDPPMGAEAFF
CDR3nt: TGTGCCAGCAGTAGGGATCCGCCTATGGGCGCTGAAGCTTTCTTT

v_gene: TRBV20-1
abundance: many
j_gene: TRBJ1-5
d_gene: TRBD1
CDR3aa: CSARDITGGGQPQHF
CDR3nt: TGCAGTGCTAGAGATATAACAGGGGGCGGTCAGCCCCAGCATTTT

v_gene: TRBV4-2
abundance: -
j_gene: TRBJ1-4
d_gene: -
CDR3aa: CASSPRVGDNEKLFF
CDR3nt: TGTGCCAGCAGCCCTCGAGTAGGGGATAATGAAAAACTGTTTTTT

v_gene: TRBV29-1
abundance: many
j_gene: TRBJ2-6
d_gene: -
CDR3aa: CSVSSGVSGANVLTF
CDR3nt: TGCAGCGTATCTTCGGGGGTCTCTGGGGCCAACGTCCTGACTTTC

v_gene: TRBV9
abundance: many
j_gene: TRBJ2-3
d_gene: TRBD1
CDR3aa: CASSVEGQDDTDTQYF
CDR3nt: TGTGCCAGCAGCGTAGAGGGACAGGACGACACAGATACGCAGTATTTT

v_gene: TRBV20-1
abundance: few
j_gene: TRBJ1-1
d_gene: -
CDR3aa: CSARLDYTEAFF
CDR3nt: TGCAGTGCTAGATTGGATTACACTGAAGCTTTCTTT

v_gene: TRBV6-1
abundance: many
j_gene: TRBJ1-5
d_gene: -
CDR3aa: CASSETGDPQPQHF
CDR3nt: TGTGCCAGCAGTGAAACGGGGGACCCTCAGCCCCAGCATTTT

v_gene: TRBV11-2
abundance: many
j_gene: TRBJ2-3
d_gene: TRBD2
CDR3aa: CASSPERGGGDTQYF
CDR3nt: TGTGCCAGCAGCCCCGAGCGGGGGGGCGGAGATACGCAGTATTTT

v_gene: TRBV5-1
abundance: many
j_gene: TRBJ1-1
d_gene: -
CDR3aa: CASSRRWNTEAFF
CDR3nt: TGCGCCAGCAGTCGAAGGTGGAACACTGAAGCTTTCTTT

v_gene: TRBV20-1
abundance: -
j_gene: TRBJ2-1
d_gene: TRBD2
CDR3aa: CSARTSSGPFGEQFF
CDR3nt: TGCAGTGCTAGGACCTCTAGCGGACCTTTCGGGGAGCAGTTCTTC

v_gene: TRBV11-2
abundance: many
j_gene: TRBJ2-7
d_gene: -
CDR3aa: CASSRVSQNPYEQYF
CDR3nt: TGTGCCAGCAGCCGAGTCTCACAGAACCCCTACGAGCAGTACTTC

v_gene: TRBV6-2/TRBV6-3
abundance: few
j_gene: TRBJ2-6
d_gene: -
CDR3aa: CASSYSGFDGANVLTF
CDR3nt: TGTGCCAGCAGTTACTCAGGGTTCGATGGGGCCAACGTCCTGACTTTC

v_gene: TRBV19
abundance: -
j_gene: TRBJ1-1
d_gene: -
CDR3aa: CASNRRGEAFMNTEAFF
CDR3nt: TGTGCCAGTAACAGGAGAGGGGAAGCTTTTATGAACACTGAAGCTTTCTTT

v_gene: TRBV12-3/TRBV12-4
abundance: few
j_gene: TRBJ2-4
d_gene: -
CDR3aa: CASSFRVAATNQYF
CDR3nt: TGTGCCAGCAGTTTTAGGGTGGCAGCCACCAATCAGTACTTC

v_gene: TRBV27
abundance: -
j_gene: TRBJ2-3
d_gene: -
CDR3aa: CASRRLLQSTDTQYF
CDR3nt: TGTGCCAGCAGAAGACTACTCCAAAGCACAGATACGCAGTATTTT

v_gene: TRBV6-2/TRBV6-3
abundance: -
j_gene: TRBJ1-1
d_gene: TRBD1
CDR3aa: CASSVNQGDTEAFF
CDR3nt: TGTGCCAGCAGCGTGAATCAGGGGGACACTGAAGCTTTCTTT

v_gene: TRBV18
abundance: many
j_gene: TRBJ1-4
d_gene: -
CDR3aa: CASSPTGNEKLFF
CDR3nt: TGTGCCAGCTCACCAACCGGGAATGAAAAACTGTTTTTT

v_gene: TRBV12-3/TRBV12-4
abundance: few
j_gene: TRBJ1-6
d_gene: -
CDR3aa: CASSFRQRSPLHF
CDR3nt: TGTGCCAGCAGTTTCCGCCAGCGATCACCCCTCCACTTT

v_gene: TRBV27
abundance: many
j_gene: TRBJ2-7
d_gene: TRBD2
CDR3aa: CASSPTASGGDYEQYF
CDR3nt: TGTGCCAGCAGTCCCACGGCTAGCGGGGGGGATTACGAGCAGTACTTC

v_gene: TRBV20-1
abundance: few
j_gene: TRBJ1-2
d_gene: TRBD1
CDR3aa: CSALVLGLSTGQSVYGYTF
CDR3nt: TGCAGCGCTTTGGTTTTGGGGCTAAGTACGGGACAGAGTGTATATGGCTACACCTTC

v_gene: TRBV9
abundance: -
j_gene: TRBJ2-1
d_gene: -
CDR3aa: CASSVGRSSYNEQFF
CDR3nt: TGTGCCAGCAGCGTAGGTAGGAGCTCCTACAATGAGCAGTTCTTC

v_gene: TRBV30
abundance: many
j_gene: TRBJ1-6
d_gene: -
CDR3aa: CAWSVVQGHYNSPLHF
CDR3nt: TGTGCCTGGAGTGTAGTACAGGGCCACTATAATTCACCCCTCCACTTT

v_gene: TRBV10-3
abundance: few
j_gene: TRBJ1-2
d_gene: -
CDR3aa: CAISDGGQLLDGYTF
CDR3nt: TGTGCCATCAGTGATGGGGGGCAGCTTCTCGATGGCTACACCTTC

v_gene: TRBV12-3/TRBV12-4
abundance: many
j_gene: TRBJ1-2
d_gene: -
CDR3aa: CASSTYLVYRVRGYTF
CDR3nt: TGTGCCAGCAGTACTTATCTAGTTTACAGGGTGCGAGGCTACACCTTC

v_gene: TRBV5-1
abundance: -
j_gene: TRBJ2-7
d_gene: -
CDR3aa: CASSLQGRGPMGEQYF
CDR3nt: TGTGCCAGCAGCTTGCAAGGGCGGGGGCCCATGGGCGAGCAGTACTTC

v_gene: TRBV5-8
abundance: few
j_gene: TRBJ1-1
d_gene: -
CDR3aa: CASSPGEGRRAFF
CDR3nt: TGTGCCAGCAGTCCAGGTGAGGGGCGCAGAGCTTTCTTT

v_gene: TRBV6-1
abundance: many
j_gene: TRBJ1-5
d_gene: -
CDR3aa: CASSEDGSNQPQHF
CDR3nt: TGTGCCAGCAGTGAAGACGGGTCCAATCAGCCCCAGCATTTT

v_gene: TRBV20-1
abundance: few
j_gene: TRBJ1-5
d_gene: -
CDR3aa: CSAPAGTPAISNQPQHF
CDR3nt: TGCAGTGCTCCTGCCGGGACCCCGGCCATCAGCAATCAGCCCCAGCATTTT

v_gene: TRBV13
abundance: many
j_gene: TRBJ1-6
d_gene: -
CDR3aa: CASSLGGGKPSPLHF
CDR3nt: TGTGCCAGCAGCTTGGGAGGGGGGAAACCTTCACCCCTCCACTTT

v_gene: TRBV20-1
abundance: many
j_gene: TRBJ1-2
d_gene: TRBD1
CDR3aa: CSARTGPNYGYTF
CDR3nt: TGCAGTGCTCGGACAGGGCCTAACTATGGCTACACCTTC

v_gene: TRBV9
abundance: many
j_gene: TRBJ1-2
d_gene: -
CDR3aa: CASSVAEENYGYTF
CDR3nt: TGTGCCAGCAGCGTAGCTGAGGAAAACTATGGCTACACCTTC

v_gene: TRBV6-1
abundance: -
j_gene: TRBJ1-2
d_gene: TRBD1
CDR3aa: CASRGQSYGYTF
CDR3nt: TGTGCCAGCAGGGGACAGTCCTATGGCTACACCTTC

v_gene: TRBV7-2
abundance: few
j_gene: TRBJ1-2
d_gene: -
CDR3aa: CASSLVGQGGNYGYTF
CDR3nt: TGTGCCAGCAGCTTAGTGGGCCAGGGAGGGAACTATGGCTACACCTTC

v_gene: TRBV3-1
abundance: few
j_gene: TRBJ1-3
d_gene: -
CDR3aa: CASSQVLNSGNTIYF
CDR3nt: TGTGCCAGCAGCCAAGTCCTAAACTCTGGAAACACCATATATTTT

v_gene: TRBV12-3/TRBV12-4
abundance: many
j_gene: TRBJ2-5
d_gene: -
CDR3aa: CASSLRGGLRKTQYF
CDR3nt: TGTGCCAGCAGTTTAAGGGGCGGACTAAGGAAGACCCAGTACTTC

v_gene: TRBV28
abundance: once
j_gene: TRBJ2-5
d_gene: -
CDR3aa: CASSKTVQETQYF
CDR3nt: TGTGCCAGCAGTAAGACGGTTCAAGAGACCCAGTACTTC

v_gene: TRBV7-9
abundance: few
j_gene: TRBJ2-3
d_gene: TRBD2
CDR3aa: CASSRDSSGGRDTQYF
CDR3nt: TGTGCCAGCAGTCGGGACTCTAGCGGGGGGCGCGATACGCAGTATTTT

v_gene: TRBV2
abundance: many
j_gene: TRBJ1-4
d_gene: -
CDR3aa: CASRNGGLEKLFF
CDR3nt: TGTGCCAGCAGAAATGGGGGCCTAGAAAAACTGTTTTTT

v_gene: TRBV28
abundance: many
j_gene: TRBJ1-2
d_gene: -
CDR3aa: CASRGTGGYTF
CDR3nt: TGTGCCAGCAGGGGCACGGGTGGCTACACCTTC

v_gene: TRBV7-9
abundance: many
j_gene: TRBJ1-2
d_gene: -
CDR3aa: CASSLVSAGHPDYGYTF
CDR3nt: TGTGCCAGCAGCTTAGTTAGTGCAGGGCATCCTGACTATGGCTACACCTTC

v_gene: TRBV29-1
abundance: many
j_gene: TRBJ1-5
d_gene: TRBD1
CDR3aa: CSVSRDRNQPQHF
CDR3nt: TGCAGCGTTTCCCGGGACAGGAATCAGCCCCAGCATTTT

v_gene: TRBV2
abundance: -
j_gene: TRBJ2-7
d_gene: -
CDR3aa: CASGPLSYEQYF
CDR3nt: TGTGCCAGCGGCCCGCTCTCCTACGAGCAGTACTTC

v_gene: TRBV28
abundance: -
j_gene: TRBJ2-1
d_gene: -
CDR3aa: CASRDGVGEQFF
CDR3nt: TGTGCCAGCAGGGATGGGGTGGGTGAGCAGTTCTTC

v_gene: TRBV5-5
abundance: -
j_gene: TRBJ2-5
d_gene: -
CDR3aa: CASSHLGVETQYF
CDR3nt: TGCGCCAGCAGCCACTTGGGGGTAGAGACCCAGTACTTC

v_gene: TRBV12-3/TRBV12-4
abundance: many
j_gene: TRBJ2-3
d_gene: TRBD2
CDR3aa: CASSFREGSTDTQYF
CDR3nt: TGTGCCAGCAGTTTCAGGGAGGGGAGCACAGATACGCAGTATTTT

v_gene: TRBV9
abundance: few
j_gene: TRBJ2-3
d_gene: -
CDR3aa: CASSRNRDTSTDTQYF
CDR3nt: TGTGCCAGCAGCCGTAATCGGGACACAAGCACAGATACGCAGTATTTT

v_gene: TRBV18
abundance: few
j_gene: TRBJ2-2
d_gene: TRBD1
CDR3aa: CASSPSAGGSPGELFF
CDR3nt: TGTGCCAGCTCACCATCGGCAGGGGGATCTCCCGGGGAGCTGTTTTTT

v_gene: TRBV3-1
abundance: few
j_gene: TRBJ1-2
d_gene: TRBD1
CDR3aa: CASSQVNRGDYGYTF
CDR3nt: TGTGCCAGCAGCCAAGTGAACAGGGGAGACTATGGCTACACCTTC